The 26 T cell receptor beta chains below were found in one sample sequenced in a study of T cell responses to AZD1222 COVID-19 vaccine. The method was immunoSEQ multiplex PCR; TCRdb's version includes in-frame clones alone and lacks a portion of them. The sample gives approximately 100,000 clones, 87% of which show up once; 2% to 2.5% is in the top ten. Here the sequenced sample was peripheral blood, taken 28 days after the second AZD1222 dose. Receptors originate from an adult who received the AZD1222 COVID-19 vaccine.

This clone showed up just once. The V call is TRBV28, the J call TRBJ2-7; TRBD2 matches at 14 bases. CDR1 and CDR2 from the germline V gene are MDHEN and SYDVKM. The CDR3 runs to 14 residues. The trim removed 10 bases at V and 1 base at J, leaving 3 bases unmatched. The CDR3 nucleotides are TGTGCCACCCGACTAGCGGGAGGGTCCTACGAGCAGTACTTC. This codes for CATRLAGGSYEQYF.

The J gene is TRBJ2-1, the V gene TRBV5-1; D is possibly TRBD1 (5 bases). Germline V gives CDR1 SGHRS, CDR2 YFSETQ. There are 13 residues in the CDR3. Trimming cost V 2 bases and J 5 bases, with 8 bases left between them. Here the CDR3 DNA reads TGCGCCAGCAGCTTTTCAGGGAACAATGAGCAGTTCTTC. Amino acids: CASSFSGNNEQFF.

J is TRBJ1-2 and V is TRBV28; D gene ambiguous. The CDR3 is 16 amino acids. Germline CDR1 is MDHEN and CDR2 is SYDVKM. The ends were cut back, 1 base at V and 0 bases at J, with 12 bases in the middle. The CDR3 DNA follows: TGTGCCAGCAGTTTATACCAGTCGAGCCCTAACTATGGCTACACCTTC. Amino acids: CASSLYQSSPNYGYTF.

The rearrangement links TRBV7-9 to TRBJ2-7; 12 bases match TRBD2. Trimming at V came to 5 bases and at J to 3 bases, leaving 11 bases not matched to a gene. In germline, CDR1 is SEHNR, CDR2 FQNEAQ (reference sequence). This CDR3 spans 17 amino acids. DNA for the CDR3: TGTGCCAGCAGCCACTCTAGCGGGAGGGCCAGAAACTACGAGCAGTACTTC. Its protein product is CASSHSSGRARNYEQYF. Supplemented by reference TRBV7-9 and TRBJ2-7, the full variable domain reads DTGVSQNPRHKITKRGQNVTFRCDPISEHNRLYWYRQTLGQGPEFLTYFQNEAQLEKSRLLSDRFSAERPKGSFSTLEIQRTEQGDSAMYLCASSHSSGRARNYEQYFGPGTRLTVT.

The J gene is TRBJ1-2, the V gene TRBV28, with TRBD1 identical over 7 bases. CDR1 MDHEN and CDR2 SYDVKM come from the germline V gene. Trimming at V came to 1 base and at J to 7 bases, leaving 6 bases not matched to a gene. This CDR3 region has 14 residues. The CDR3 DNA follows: TGTGCCAGCAGTTTATCTAGACAGGGCAGTGGCTACACCTTC. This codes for CASSLSRQGSGYTF.

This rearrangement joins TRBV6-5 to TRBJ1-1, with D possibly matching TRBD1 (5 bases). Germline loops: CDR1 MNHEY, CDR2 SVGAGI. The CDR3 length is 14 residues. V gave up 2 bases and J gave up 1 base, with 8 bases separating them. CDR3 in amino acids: CASSYGARNTEAFF. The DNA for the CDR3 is TGTGCCAGCAGTTACGGGGCAAGGAACACTGAAGCTTTCTTT.

This CDR3 reads CATSRLISGSPETQYF. The CDR3 DNA reads TGTGCCACCAGCAGACTTATTAGCGGGAGCCCAGAGACCCAGTACTTC. The chain is built from TRBV15 and TRBJ2-5; TRBD2 matches 9 bases. Germline lookup yields CDR1 LNHNV and CDR2 YYDKDF (reference sequence). J lost 4 bases, V lost 2 bases, and 8 bases had no gene match. The CDR3 totals 16 residues.

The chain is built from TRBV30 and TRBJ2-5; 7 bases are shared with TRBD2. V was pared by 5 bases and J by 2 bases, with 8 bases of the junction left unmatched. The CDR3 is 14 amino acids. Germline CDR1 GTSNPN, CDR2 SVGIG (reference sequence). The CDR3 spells CAWADWTRQETQYF. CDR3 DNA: TGTGCCTGGGCAGATTGGACTAGACAAGAGACCCAGTACTTC.

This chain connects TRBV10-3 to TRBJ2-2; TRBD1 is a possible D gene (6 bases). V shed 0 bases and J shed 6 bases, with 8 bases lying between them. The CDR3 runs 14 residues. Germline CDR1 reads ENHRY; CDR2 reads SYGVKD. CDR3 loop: CAISESTGAGELFF. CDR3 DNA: TGTGCCATCAGTGAGTCGACAGGCGCCGGGGAGCTGTTTTTT.

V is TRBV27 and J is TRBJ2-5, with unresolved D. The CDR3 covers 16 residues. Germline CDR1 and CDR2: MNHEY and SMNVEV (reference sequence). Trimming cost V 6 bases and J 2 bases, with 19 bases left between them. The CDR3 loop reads CASRAHLSTTQETQYF. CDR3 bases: TGTGCCAGCAGAGCACATCTAAGCACAACACAAGAGACCCAGTACTTC.

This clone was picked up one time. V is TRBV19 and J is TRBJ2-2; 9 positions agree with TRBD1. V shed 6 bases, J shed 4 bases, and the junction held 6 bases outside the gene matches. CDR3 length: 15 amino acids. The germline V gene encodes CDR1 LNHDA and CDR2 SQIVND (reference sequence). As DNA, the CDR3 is TGTGCCAGTAGGGGTACAGGGGGCCTCACCGGGGAGCTGTTTTTT. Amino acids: CASRGTGGLTGELFF. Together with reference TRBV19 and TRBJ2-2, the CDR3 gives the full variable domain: DGGITQSPKYLFRKEGQNVTLSCEQNLNHDAMYWYRQDPGQGLRLIYYSQIVNDFQKGDIAEGYSVSREKKESFPLTVTSAQKNPTAFYLCASRGTGGLTGELFFGEGSRLTVL.

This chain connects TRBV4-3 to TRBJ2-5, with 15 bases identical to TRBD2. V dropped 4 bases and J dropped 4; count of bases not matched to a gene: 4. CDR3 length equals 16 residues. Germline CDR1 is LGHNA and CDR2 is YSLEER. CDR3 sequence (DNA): TGCGCCAGCAGCCCGGGACTAGCGGGAGGAAGAGAGACCCAGTACTTC. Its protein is CASSPGLAGGRETQYF.

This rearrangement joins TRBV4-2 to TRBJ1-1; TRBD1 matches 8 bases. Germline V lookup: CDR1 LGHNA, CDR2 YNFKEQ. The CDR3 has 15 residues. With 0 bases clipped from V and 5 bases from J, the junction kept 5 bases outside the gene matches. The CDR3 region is CASSQDRTGFTEAFF. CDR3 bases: TGTGCCAGCAGCCAAGATAGGACAGGGTTTACTGAAGCTTTCTTT.

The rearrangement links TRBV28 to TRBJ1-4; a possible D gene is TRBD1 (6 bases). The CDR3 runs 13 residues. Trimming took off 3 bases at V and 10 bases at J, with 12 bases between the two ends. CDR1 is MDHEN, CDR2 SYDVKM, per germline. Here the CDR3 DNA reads TGTGCCAGCAGTTTTATACAGGGAGTAAAACTGTTTTTT. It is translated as CASSFIQGVKLFF.

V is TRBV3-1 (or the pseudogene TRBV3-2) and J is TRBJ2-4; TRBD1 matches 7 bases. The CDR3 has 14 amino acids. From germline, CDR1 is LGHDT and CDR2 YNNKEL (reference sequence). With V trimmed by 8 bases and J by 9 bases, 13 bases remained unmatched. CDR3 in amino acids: CASHRSDRASIQYF. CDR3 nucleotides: TGTGCCAGCCATCGAAGCGACAGGGCAAGCATTCAGTACTTC.

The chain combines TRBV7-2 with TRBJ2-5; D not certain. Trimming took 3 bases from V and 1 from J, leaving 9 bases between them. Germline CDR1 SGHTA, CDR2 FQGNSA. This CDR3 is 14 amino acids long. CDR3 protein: CASSLNTFQETQYF. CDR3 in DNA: TGTGCCAGCAGCTTGAACACCTTCCAAGAGACCCAGTACTTC.

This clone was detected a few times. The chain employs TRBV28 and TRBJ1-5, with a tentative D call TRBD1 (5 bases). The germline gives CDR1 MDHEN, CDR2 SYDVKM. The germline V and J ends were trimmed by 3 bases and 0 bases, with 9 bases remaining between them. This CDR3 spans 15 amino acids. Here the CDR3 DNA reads TGTGCCAGCAGTTTTGGGACGAATAGCAATCAGCCCCAGCATTTT. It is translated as CASSFGTNSNQPQHF.

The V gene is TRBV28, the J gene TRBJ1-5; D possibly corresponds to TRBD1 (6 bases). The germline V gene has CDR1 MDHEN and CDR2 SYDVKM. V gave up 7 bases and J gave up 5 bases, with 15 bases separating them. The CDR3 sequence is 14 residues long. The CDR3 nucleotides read TGTGCCAGCACCCCCCCGGGGGGCCATCAGCCCCAGCATTTT. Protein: CASTPPGGHQPQHF.

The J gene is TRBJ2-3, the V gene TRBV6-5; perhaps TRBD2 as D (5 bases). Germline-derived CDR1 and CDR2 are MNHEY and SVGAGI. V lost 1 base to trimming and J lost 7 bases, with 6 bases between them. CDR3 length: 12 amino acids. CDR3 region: CASSYYGNTQYF. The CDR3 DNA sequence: TGTGCCAGCAGTTACTACGGGAATACGCAGTATTTT.

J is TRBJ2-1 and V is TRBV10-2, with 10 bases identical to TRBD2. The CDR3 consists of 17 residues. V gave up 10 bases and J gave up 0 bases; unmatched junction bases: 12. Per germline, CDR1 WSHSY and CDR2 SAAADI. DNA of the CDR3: TGCGCCACCCGTCTTTCTGCTAGCGGGAGCTCCTACAATGAGCAGTTCTTC. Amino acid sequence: CATRLSASGSSYNEQFF.

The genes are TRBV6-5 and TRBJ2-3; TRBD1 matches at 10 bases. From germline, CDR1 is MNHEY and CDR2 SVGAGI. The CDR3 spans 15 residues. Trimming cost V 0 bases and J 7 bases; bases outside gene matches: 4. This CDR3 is CASSYSRTGGNTQYF. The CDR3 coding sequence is TGTGCCAGCAGTTACTCGCGGACAGGGGGAAATACGCAGTATTTT.

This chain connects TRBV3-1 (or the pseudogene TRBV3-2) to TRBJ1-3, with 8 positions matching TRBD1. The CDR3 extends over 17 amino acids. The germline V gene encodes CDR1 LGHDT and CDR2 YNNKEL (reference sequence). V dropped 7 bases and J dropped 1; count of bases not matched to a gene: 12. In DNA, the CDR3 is TGTGCCAGCACCCCTATAGCGCAGGGGGCTTCTGGAAACACCATATATTTT. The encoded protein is CASTPIAQGASGNTIYF.

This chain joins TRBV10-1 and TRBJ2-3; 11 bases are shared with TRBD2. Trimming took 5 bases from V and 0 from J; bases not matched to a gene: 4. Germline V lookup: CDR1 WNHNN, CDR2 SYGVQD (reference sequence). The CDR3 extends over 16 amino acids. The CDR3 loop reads CASSPTSGASTDTQYF. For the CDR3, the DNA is TGCGCCAGCAGTCCGACTAGCGGGGCCAGCACAGATACGCAGTATTTT.

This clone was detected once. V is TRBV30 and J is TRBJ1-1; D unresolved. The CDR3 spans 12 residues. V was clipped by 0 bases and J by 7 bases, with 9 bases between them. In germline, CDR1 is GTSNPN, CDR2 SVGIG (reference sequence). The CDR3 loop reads CAWSVSGREAFF. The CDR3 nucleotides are TGTGCCTGGAGTGTCAGCGGCCGTGAAGCTTTCTTT.

CDR3 residues: CASSLVAGRETQYF. The CDR3, as DNA: TGTGCCAGCAGCTTGGTTGCAGGGCGAGAGACCCAGTACTTC. The chain is built from TRBV5-6 and TRBJ2-5; a weak D match, TRBD1 (5 bases). The CDR3 totals 14 residues. Trimming shortened V by 0 bases and J by 4 bases, and 10 bases separated the two germline ends. The V gene's germline CDR1 is SGHDT and CDR2 YYEEEE. Full variable domain (remainder filled in from reference TRBV5-6 and TRBJ2-5): DAGVTQSPTHLIKTRGQQVTLRCSPKSGHDTVSWYQQALGQGPQFIFQYYEEEERQRGNFPDRFSGHQFPNYSSELNVNALLLGDSALYLCASSLVAGRETQYFGPGTRLLVL.

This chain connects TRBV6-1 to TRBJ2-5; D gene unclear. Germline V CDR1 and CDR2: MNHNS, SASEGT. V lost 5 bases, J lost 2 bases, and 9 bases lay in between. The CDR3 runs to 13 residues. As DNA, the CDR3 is TGTGCCAGCAGTCCACTTGCTCAAGAGACCCAGTACTTC. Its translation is CASSPLAQETQYF.